The clone carrying this TCR beta chain was counted a few times. Its matching antigen is unknown. The source of the sample is a study of beta chain features in type 1 diabetes. V gave up 1 base and J gave up 3 bases, with 7 bases separating them. Germline V CDR1 and CDR2: KGHSH, LQKENI. This CDR3 region has 14 residues. The entirety of the isolated RNA underwent reverse transcription, so expressed TCRB transcripts were sequenced. Assay used: immunoSEQ multiplex PCR; TCRdb lists only in-frame clones, some missing. The data contain 200,000 to 250,000 clones, roughly 11% of them singletons. Points from the study as a whole: Any role of HLA type in TCRB rearrangement remained unresolved here.

The chain links TRBV18 to TRBJ2-1, with D unclear. The TCR sequence derives from a man younger than 30 in good health. The material sequenced was central memory CD4+ T cells from blood. In nucleotides, the CDR3 is TGTGCCAGCTCACCACAAAAGGGCTACAATGAGCAGTTCTTC. Its protein is CASSPQKGYNEQFF.